The 2 T cell receptor beta chains in this list originate from one sample, sequenced in a study of CD8 T cells in ankylosing spondylitis. A single record per CDR3 protein comes from TCRdb applying MiXCR to the 5' RACE reads. The sample has 200,000 or so distinct CDR3 sequences; 13% are singletons. Specimen: blood, either unsorted or a sorted T cell fraction (not recorded which). The receptors shown here come from a female donor with ankylosing spondylitis or in good health (not recorded which).

This clonotype was seen repeatedly, ten times or more. This sequence joins TRBV28 and TRBJ1-4, with TRBD1 matching 9 bases. Trimming took 7 bases from V and 8 from J; bases not matched to a gene: 8. There are 14 residues in the CDR3. The germline CDR1 and CDR2 sequences are MDHEN and SYDVKM. For the CDR3, the DNA is TGTGCCAGCATCCCGGGACAGGGTTGGGAAAAACTGTTTTTT. Translated: CASIPGQGWEKLFF.

This clonotype was counted between two and nine times. The chain combines TRBV5-1 with TRBJ2-1, with no clear D. The germline V and J ends were trimmed by 4 bases and 7 bases, with 24 bases remaining between them. The length of the CDR3 is 17 residues. The V gene's germline CDR1 is SGHRS and CDR2 YFSETQ. The CDR3 nucleotides read TGCGCCAGCAGCCCCATAAGTCCGGCAGATCCCGCGAATGAGCAGTTCTTC. It codes for CASSPISPADPANEQFF.